These T cell receptor beta chains were read from a single sample in a study of T cell changes during pregnancy in multiple sclerosis. Repertoires were generated with immunoSEQ multiplex PCR, while TCRdb's copy carries only in-frame clones and drops some. The table lists approximately 52,000 clones, roughly 85% of them singletons, with 0.95% to 1.5% in the top ten. The sequences come from CD4+ T cells from peripheral blood mononuclear cells, collected in the second trimester of pregnancy. These receptors were collected from a female donor with multiple sclerosis, enrolled in a pregnancy study. The CDR3 runs from the conserved cysteine through the conserved F or W. A D gene is named only where the DNA matches it firmly. Some rows mark clone size as missing; the rest say once, few, many or name a class of expanded clone.

d_call	v_call	clone_size	j_call	cdr3_nt	cdr3_aa
TRBD2	TRBV10-3	-	TRBJ2-1	TGTGCCATCAGTCCCCCGGGACTAGCGCTTGACAATGAGCAGTTCTTC	CAISPPGLALDNEQFF
-	TRBV18	once	TRBJ1-4	TGTGCCAGCTCAACCCTGCGGCAGAGTAATGAAAAACTGTTTTTT	CASSTLRQSNEKLFF
TRBD2	TRBV2	-	TRBJ2-3	TGTGCCAGCAGCGGGGCGGGAGGGTCCGGGGGCACAGATACGCAGTATTTT	CASSGAGGSGGTDTQYF
TRBD1	TRBV18	few	TRBJ1-5	TGTGCCAGCTCAGCGGACAGGGGCAATCAGCCCCAGCATTTT	CASSADRGNQPQHF
TRBD2	TRBV5-1	-	TRBJ2-1	TGCGCCAGCAGCCGGGGGGGGGCGGAAGAGTACAATGAGCAGTTCTTC	CASSRGGAEEYNEQFF
TRBD1	TRBV5-1	few	TRBJ1-1	TGCGCCAGCAGTCGGGACAGCTTGGACACTGAAGCTTTCTTT	CASSRDSLDTEAFF
-	TRBV2	medium-sized	TRBJ2-2	TGTGCCAGCAGCGGCCAGGGAAGGAACACCGGGGAGCTGTTTTTT	CASSGQGRNTGELFF
TRBD2	TRBV10-2	once	TRBJ2-3	TGCGCCACCTCGGGACTAGCGAGTACAGATACGCAGTATTTT	CATSGLASTDTQYF
-	TRBV10-3	-	TRBJ1-1	TGTGCCATCAGTGAGGCAACAGGGTCGGGAGCTTTCTTT	CAISEATGSGAFF
-	TRBV7-2	-	TRBJ1-1	TGTGCCAGCAGCTTAGTACAGGGGAACACTGAAGCTTTCTTT	CASSLVQGNTEAFF
TRBD1	TRBV19	-	TRBJ2-7	TGTGCCAGTACCCGGACAGGGAACTACGAGCAGTACTTC	CASTRTGNYEQYF
-	TRBV2	-	TRBJ2-1	TGTGCCAGCAGTCGGACCGCTGGAGGAGGCAATGAGCAGTTCTTC	CASSRTAGGGNEQFF
TRBD1	TRBV13	-	TRBJ1-2	TGTGCCAGCAGCTCGACCGGACAGGGAATCGAGCGTGGCTACACCTTC	CASSSTGQGIERGYTF
TRBD1	TRBV6-5	-	TRBJ1-2	TGTGCCAGCAGTCCAAGACAGGGGGGGAACTATGGCTACACCTTC	CASSPRQGGNYGYTF
-	TRBV28	-	TRBJ1-1	TGTGCCAGCAATCTACAGCCAGTGAACACTGAAGCTTTCTTT	CASNLQPVNTEAFF
-	TRBV30	-	TRBJ2-5	TGTGCCCTTAGGCCAGGTGGAGAGACCCAGTACTTC	CALRPGGETQYF
-	TRBV5-1	-	TRBJ2-3	TGCGCCAGCAGTAGTTCAACAGATACGCAGTATTTT	CASSSSTDTQYF
TRBD2	TRBV29-1	-	TRBJ2-3	TGCACCATACAACCAGCGGGGACAGATACGCAGTATTTT	CTIQPAGTDTQYF
TRBD1	TRBV7-2	-	TRBJ1-2	TGTGCCAGCAGCCACCAAAGGACAGGCCCGTCCTATGGCTACACCTTC	CASSHQRTGPSYGYTF
TRBD1	TRBV12-5	few	TRBJ2-5	TGTGCTAGTGGTCTGGGACAGTCGCCAGAGACCCAGTACTTC	CASGLGQSPETQYF
-	TRBV5-6	few	TRBJ1-5	TGTGCCAGCAGCTTGGGCAGGGGTTATACTCAGCCCCAGCATTTT	CASSLGRGYTQPQHF
-	TRBV9	-	TRBJ2-7	TGTGCCAGCAGCTCCCAGGAGGGGCTAGCCCTCTACGAGCAGTACTTC	CASSSQEGLALYEQYF
-	TRBV28	-	TRBJ1-2	TGTGCCAGCAGTTCCACAGGGATCAACTATGGCTACACCTTC	CASSSTGINYGYTF
-	TRBV6-5	medium-sized	TRBJ1-1	TGTGCCAGCAGTTACTCGAAACAGTTGAACACTGAAGCTTTCTTT	CASSYSKQLNTEAFF
-	TRBV7-2	-	TRBJ2-1	TGTGCCAGCAGCTTCGGACAGCTTCAGCAGTTCTTC	CASSFGQLQQFF
TRBD1	TRBV2	-	TRBJ2-2	TGTGCCAGCAGTGGGGACAGGGGATTAGGGGAGCTGTTTTTT	CASSGDRGLGELFF
TRBD1	TRBV25-1	-	TRBJ1-3	TGTGCCAGCAGCACCGGGACAGGGTCATCTGGAAACACCATATATTTT	CASSTGTGSSGNTIYF
-	TRBV27	-	TRBJ2-7	TGTGCCAGCAGTTTCGGACAGTCGCTCTACGAGCAGTACTTC	CASSFGQSLYEQYF
TRBD1	TRBV11-2	once	TRBJ2-7	TGTGCCAGCAGCCCGAGTCCGGGACAGGGCTTGCTTGAGCAGTACTTC	CASSPSPGQGLLEQYF
-	TRBV5-1	-	TRBJ2-7	TGCGCCAGCAGCTCACGACAGTCCTACGAGCAGTACTTC	CASSSRQSYEQYF
TRBD1	TRBV2	-	TRBJ2-1	TGTGCCAGCAGGAACAGGGGGCCCTACAATGAGCAGTTCTTC	CASRNRGPYNEQFF
TRBD2	TRBV6-5	few	TRBJ2-2	TGTGCCAGCAGAAGAACTAGCGGGAGTCCCGGGGAGCTGTTTTTT	CASRRTSGSPGELFF
-	TRBV7-3	-	TRBJ1-1	TGTGCCAGCAACCAACCCGGAGACACTGAAGCTTTCTTT	CASNQPGDTEAFF
-	TRBV6-7	-	TRBJ1-2	TGTGCCAGCAGTCGACAGACGCAGGGTAACTATGGCTACACCTTC	CASSRQTQGNYGYTF
TRBD1	TRBV2	few	TRBJ1-3	TGTGCCAGCAGGGGACAGGGTGGTAACACCATATATTTT	CASRGQGGNTIYF
-	TRBV10-3	once	TRBJ2-2	TGTGCCATCAGACCCCAGGGGAGAGCCACCGGGGAGCTGTTTTTT	CAIRPQGRATGELFF
-	TRBV19	-	TRBJ1-4	TGTGCCAGTACCGAATTCCGGGACACTGAAAAACTGTTTTTT	CASTEFRDTEKLFF
-	TRBV21-1	-	TRBJ2-1	TGTGCCAGCAGCAAAGTAAGTCTAGCGGAGGGGAATGAGCAGTTCTTC	CASSKVSLAEGNEQFF
-	TRBV5-4	once	TRBJ2-5	TGTGCCAGCAGCCTACGAACTTCGGGGGAAGAGACCCAGTACTTC	CASSLRTSGEETQYF
-	TRBV5-1	-	TRBJ2-2	TGCGCCAGCAGCTTTCGGACTACGATCGGCGGGGAGCTGTTTTTT	CASSFRTTIGGELFF
-	TRBV27	-	TRBJ2-1	TGTGCCAGCAGAAAGACTAGTAACTCCTACAATGAGCAGTTCTTC	CASRKTSNSYNEQFF
-	TRBV7-2	-	TRBJ2-5	TGTGCCAGCAGCTCAGCTAGCGAAGGGCTGGGAGAGACCCAGTACTTC	CASSSASEGLGETQYF
TRBD1	TRBV18	-	TRBJ1-5	TGTGCCAGCTCACCTCCCGCGGACAGGGGTTCGTTGCCCCAGCATTTT	CASSPPADRGSLPQHF
-	TRBV4-1	-	TRBJ2-7	TGCGCCAGCAGCCAAGATCTGGTAGCTACCTCCTACGAGCAGTACTTC	CASSQDLVATSYEQYF
-	TRBV10-3	-	TRBJ2-2	TGTGCCATCAGTGAGTCGAGAATGGCCGGGGAGCTGTTTTTT	CAISESRMAGELFF
TRBD1	TRBV7-9	-	TRBJ1-2	TGTGCCAGCAGCCGGACAGGGGGCGACGGTCGTTATGGCTACACCTTC	CASSRTGGDGRYGYTF
-	TRBV18	-	TRBJ1-4	TGTGCCAGCTCACGAGGTGAAGGTGAAAAACTGTTTTTT	CASSRGEGEKLFF
TRBD1	TRBV10-2	-	TRBJ1-3	TGCGCCAGCAGTAGGGACAGGGGTTATGGAAACACCATATATTTT	CASSRDRGYGNTIYF
TRBD1	TRBV18	once	TRBJ1-1	TGTGCCAGCTCACACGGACAGGGGAGTCCTGAAGCTTTCTTT	CASSHGQGSPEAFF
TRBD1	TRBV19	-	TRBJ2-1	TGTGCCAGTGAGGACAGGGGAAATTTACTCTACAATGAGCAGTTCTTC	CASEDRGNLLYNEQFF
TRBD2	TRBV5-4	-	TRBJ2-1	TGTGCCAGCAGCTTGGGGAGCGGGAGGAGCTCCTACAATGAGCAGTTCTTC	CASSLGSGRSSYNEQFF
TRBD2	TRBV2	-	TRBJ2-5	TGTGCCAGCAGTCTCGGACTAGCCGCAGAGACCCAGTACTTC	CASSLGLAAETQYF
TRBD2	TRBV28	-	TRBJ2-7	TGTGCCAGCACTCGGACTAGCGGGTTCCTCTACGAGCAGTACTTC	CASTRTSGFLYEQYF
-	TRBV6-1	-	TRBJ1-4	TGTGCCAGCAGTGCGGGACTGGCAAATGAAAAACTGTTTTTT	CASSAGLANEKLFF